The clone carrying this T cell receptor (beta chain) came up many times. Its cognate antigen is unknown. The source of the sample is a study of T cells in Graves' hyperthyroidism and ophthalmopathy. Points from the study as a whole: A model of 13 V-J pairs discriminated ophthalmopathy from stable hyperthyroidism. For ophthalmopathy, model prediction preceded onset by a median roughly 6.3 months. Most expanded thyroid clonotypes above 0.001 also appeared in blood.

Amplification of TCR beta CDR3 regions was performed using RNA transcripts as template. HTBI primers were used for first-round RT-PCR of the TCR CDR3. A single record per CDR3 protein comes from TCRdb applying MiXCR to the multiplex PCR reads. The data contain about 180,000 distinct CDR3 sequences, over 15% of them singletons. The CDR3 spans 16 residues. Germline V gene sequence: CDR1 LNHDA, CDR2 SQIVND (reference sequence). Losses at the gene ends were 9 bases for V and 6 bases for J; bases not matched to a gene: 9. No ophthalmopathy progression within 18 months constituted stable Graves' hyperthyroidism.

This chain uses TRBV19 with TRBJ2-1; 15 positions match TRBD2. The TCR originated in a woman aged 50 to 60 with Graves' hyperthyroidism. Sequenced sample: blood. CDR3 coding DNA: TGTGCCAGCCTTAGGACTAGCGGGGGGGCCGTCAATGAGCAGTTCTTC. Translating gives CASLRTSGGAVNEQFF. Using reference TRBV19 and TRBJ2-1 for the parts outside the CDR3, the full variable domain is DGGITQSPKYLFRKEGQNVTLSCEQNLNHDAMYWYRQDPGQGLRLIYYSQIVNDFQKGDIAEGYSVSREKKESFPLTVTSAQKNPTAFYLCASLRTSGGAVNEQFFGPGTRLTVL.